This T cell receptor (beta chain) was identified in a study of T cell repertoires in cytomegalovirus infection. The wider study: CMV infection together with matching HLA type was indicated by public TCR beta signatures. Study findings and constraints: Summed frequency of public TCR beta families distinguished CMV carriers with the relevant HLA.

MiXCR, run by TCRdb on the reads, gives a single entry per CDR3 protein. The sample has hundreds of thousands of distinct CDR3 sequences, 31% seen once; the top ten hold roughly 13%. V dropped 8 bases and J dropped 9 bases, with 17 bases sitting between them. This CDR3 spans 14 amino acids. In regard to this clonotype: Antigen specificity is unknown.

What was sequenced was PBMCs. The J gene is TRBJ1-6, the V gene TRBV12-3 or TRBV12-4; D unresolved. This clonotype originated in a human donor in good health (CMV status not recorded). Some clones in this sample may be carry-over from other donors' samples. The CDR3 DNA follows: TGTGCCAGCCTACTAGCGGGCGACGGTTCACCCCTCCACTTT. Its translation is CASLLAGDGSPLHF.